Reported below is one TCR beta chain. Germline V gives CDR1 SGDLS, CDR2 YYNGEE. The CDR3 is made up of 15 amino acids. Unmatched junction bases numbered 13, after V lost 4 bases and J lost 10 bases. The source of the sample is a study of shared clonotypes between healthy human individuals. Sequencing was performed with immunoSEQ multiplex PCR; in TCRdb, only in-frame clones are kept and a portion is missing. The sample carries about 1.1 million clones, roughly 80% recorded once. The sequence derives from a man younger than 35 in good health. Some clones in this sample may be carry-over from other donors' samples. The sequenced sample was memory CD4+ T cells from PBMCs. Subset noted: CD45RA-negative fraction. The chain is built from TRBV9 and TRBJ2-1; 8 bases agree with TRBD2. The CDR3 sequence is CASSPSPSGLWEQFF. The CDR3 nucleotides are TGTGCCAGCAGCCCCAGTCCTAGCGGGTTGTGGGAGCAGTTCTTC.